These T cell receptor beta chains were read from a single sample in a study of T cells in Graves' hyperthyroidism and ophthalmopathy. TCRdb independently ran MiXCR on the multiplex PCR reads; one entry per CDR3 protein. The sample consists of 250,000 to 300,000 distinct CDR3 sequences, roughly 13% of them appearing once. The sample taken for sequencing was blood. Receptors originate from a woman in her thirties with Graves' hyperthyroidism that later progressed to Graves' ophthalmopathy. The CDR3 runs from the conserved cysteine through the conserved F or W. D genes are given only for firm matches. Rows give clone size only sometimes, using once, few, many, or a class for an expanded clone.

>few|TRBV7-6|NA|TRBJ1-1
CASSQNRVGVTEAFF
>many|TRBV9|TRBD1|TRBJ2-7
CASSVGAGGYEQYF
>many|TRBV19|TRBD1|TRBJ2-2
CASRREGQGVAGELFF
>many|TRBV7-7|NA|TRBJ2-2
CASSQDFGGPNTGELFF
>many|TRBV10-3|NA|TRBJ2-7
CAISGGTDSYEQYF
>many|TRBV3-1|TRBD2|TRBJ2-2
CASSQGPAGGMQFF
>many|TRBV3-1|NA|TRBJ2-5
CASSQVIGSGETQYF
>NA|TRBV7-2|NA|TRBJ2-5
CASSRGALETQYF
>many|TRBV7-2|NA|TRBJ2-2
CASSSSSSALEGELFF
>many|TRBV9|TRBD2|TRBJ2-5
CASSNNEGGPQETQYF